This T cell receptor beta chain was sequenced for a study of siplizumab effects on memory and regulatory T cells. Overall study results and limits: Reactions containing siplizumab showed mappable alloreactive CD4+ clones averaging about 70% Treg-derived, versus 25% to 30% in controls. There was no confirmation of the suppressive function of proliferating Tregs from siplizumab cultures. Of the proliferating CD4+ or CD8+ clones, roughly 80-96% lacked a naive or memory phenotype that could be assigned.

Per sample, 10^5 or so TCR templates underwent assay. TCRdb keeps only in-frame clones here, not all; method: immunoSEQ multiplex PCR. Among about 100,000 clones listed, approximately 91% were seen once. Worth noting for this clone: Its specificity is not known.

Germline CDR1 is SGHTA and CDR2 is FQGTGA. Deletions cut 4 bases from V and 2 bases from J, with 8 bases between. The CDR3 loop spans 13 amino acids. The J gene is TRBJ2-5, the V gene TRBV7-3, with D possibly being TRBD1 (6 bases). This receptor was identified in a human donor in good health. Some clones in this sample may be carry-over from other donors' samples. Sequenced sample: CD4+ T cells sorted from blood. The CDR3 loop is CASSSGQQETQYF. The CDR3 nucleotides read TGTGCCAGCAGCTCGGGACAACAAGAGACCCAGTACTTC. The entire variable domain, with the rest obtained from reference TRBV7-3 and TRBJ2-5, is as follows: GAGVSQTPSNKVTEKGKYVELRCDPISGHTALYWYRQSLGQGPEFLIYFQGTGAADDSGLPNDRFFAVRPEGSVSTLKIQRTERGDSAVYLCASSSGQQETQYFGPGTRLLVL.